This T cell receptor beta chain was captured in a study of blood T cell repertoires in COVID-19. Background on the study: PBMCs, B-cell-depleted T cells, or T cells were the source of the cDNA or gDNA that made up the material.

Source study methods: Amplification of reference gene primers was used by the study to estimate nucleated cell counts. This table comes from immunoSEQ multiplex PCR, and its TCRdb copy is limited to in-frame clones, with some not included. Clonal size and the V and J genes are those of that table, whereas D and trimming came from the DNA. Here the sample spans 85,000 to 130,000 clones, under 85% being singletons. The CDR3 runs 16 residues. Germline values: CDR1 SGHRS, CDR2 YFSETQ. With 0 bases clipped from V and 3 bases from J, the junction kept 4 bases outside the gene matches. Sequenced input: peripheral blood. V gene TRBV5-1 combines with J gene TRBJ2-7; 12 positions agree with TRBD2. The source of this sequence is a woman aged 55-70 years with acute or convalescent COVID-19. This CDR3 reads CASSLGTSGKIYEQYF. Here the CDR3 DNA reads TGCGCCAGCAGCTTGGGGACTAGCGGGAAAATCTACGAGCAGTACTTC.